The clone carrying this T cell receptor (beta chain) has only a few counts. With V trimmed by 5 bases and J by 4 bases, 6 bases remained unmatched. Germline CDR1 KGHSH, CDR2 LQKENI. The CDR3 loop spans 14 amino acids. In the study's own analysis: How many nucleated cells were present was estimated from reference gene primer amplification. Profiled with immunoSEQ multiplex PCR; TCRdb holds only in-frame clones, not every one. That table is the source of V, J and clone size, and D and trimming were worked out from the DNA. The repertoire holds fewer than 75,000 clones, with around three quarters as singletons. This record comes from a study of blood T cell repertoires in COVID-19. Study at large: Donors in the United States, Italy and Spain gave samples during acute or convalescent COVID-19. Sources were T cells, B-cell-depleted T cells, or PBMCs; the material itself was cDNA or gDNA.

The TCR comes from a man in his sixties with acute or convalescent COVID-19. Sample: peripheral blood. The chain is built from TRBV18 and TRBJ2-5, with 8 nucleotides matching TRBD2. CDR3 nucleotide sequence: TGTGCCAGCTCATTCAACGCGGGGGGAGAGACCCAGTACTTC. It encodes CASSFNAGGETQYF.